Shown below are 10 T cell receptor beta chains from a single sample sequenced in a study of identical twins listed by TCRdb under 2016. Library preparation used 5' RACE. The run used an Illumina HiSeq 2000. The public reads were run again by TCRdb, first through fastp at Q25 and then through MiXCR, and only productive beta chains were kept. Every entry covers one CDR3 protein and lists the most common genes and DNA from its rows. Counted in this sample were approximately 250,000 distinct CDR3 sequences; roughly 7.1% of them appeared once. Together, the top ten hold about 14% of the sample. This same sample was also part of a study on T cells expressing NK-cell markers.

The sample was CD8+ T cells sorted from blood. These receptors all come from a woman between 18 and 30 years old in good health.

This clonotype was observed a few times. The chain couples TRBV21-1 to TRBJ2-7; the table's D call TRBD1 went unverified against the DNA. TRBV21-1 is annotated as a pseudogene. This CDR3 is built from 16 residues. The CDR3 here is CASSYRRGADTYEQYF. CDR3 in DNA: TGTGCCAGCAGCTATAGAAGGGGGGCTGATACCTACGAGCAGTACTTC.

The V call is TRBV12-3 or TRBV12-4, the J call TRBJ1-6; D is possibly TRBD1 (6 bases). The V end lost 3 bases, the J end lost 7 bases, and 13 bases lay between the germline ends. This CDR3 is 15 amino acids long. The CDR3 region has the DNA TGTGCCAGCAGTTTGAGCAGGGGAGGGAATTCACCCCTCCACTTT. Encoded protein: CASSLSRGGNSPLHF.

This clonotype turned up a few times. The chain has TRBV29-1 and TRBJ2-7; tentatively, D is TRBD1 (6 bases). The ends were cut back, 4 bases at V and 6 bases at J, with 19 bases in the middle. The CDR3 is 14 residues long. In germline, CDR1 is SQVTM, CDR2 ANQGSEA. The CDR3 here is CSVGSGQLSTEQYF. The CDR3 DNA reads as TGCAGCGTTGGGTCGGGACAACTATCGACCGAGCAGTACTTC.

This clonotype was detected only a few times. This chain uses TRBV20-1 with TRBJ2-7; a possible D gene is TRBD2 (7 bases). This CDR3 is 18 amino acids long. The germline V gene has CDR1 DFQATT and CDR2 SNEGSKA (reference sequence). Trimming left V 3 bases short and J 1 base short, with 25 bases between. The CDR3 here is CSASDIGGAYIRSYEQYF. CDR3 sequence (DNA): TGCAGTGCTAGCGATATAGGGGGGGCGTATATCAGGTCCTACGAGCAGTACTTC.

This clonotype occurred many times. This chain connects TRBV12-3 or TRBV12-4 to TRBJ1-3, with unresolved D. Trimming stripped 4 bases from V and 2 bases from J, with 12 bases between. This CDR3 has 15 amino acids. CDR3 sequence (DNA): TGTGCCAGCAGTTCGCTGCCGGGAGCTGGAAACACCATATATTTT. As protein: CASSSLPGAGNTIYF.

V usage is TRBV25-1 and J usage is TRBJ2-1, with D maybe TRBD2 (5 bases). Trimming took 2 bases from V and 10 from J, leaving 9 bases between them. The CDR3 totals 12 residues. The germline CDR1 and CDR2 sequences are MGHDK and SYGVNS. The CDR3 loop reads CASSEIAGEQFF. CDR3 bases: TGTGCCAGCAGTGAAATTGCGGGCGAGCAGTTCTTC.

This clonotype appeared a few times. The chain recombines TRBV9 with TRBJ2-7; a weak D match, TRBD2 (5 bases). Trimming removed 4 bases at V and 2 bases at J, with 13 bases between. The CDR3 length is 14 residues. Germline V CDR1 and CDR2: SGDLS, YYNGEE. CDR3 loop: CASSRSGPPYEQYF. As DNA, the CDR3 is TGTGCCAGCAGCAGAAGCGGCCCTCCCTACGAGCAGTACTTC.

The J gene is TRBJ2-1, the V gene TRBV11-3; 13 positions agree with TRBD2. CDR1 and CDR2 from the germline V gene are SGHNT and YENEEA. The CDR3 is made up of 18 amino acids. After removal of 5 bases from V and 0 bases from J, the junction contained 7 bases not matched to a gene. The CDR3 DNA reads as TGTGCCAGCAGCCCAGGGACTAGCGGGGTTTCCTCCTACAATGAGCAGTTCTTC. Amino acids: CASSPGTSGVSSYNEQFF.

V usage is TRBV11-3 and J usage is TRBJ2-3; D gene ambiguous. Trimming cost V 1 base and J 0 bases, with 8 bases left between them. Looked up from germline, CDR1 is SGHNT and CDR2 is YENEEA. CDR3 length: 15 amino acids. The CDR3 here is CASSLGDTSTDTQYF. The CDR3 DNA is TGTGCCAGCAGCTTAGGTGACACTAGCACAGATACGCAGTATTTT.

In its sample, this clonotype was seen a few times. CDR3 protein: CASSVVRTAEAFF. The CDR3 DNA reads as TGTGCCAGCAGCGTAGTCCGGACTGCTGAAGCTTTCTTT. This rearrangement joins TRBV9 to TRBJ1-1, with no clear D. CDR1 and CDR2 (germline): SGDLS, YYNGEE. The CDR3 is 13 amino acids. V gave up 0 bases and J gave up 6 bases, with 9 bases separating them. The complete variable domain, with remaining parts taken from reference TRBV9 and TRBJ1-1, reads DSGVTQTPKHLITATGQRVTLRCSPRSGDLSVYWYQQSLDQGLQFLIQYYNGEERAKGNILERFSAQQFPDLHSELNLSSLELGDSALYFCASSVVRTAEAFFGQGTRLTVV.